This TCR beta chain comes out of a study of lung T cells in sarcoidosis with Löfgren's syndrome. Study details: Analyses focused on Löfgren's syndrome patients.

This clonotype was seen repeatedly, ten times or more. No antigen is known for it. The germline CDR1 and CDR2 sequences are SGHTA and FQGNSA. The CDR3 covers 17 residues. Trimming pared 5 bases from V and 6 bases from J, leaving 22 bases between. TCRdb recomputed calls from the reads with MiXCR, one row per CDR3 protein. This table holds fewer than 80,000 distinct CDR3 sequences, 21% found once. Notes on the study in general: Shared TRAV12-1 and TRBV2 CDR3 motifs were reported across several patients.

The material sequenced was CD4+ T cells from PBMCs. The clonotype originates from a human donor with sarcoidosis (Löfgren's syndrome or another form), or a control subject (not recorded which). V gene TRBV7-2 combines with J gene TRBJ1-4; D is ambiguous. CDR3: CASSTLRYSGQDEKLFF. In DNA, the CDR3 is TGTGCCAGCAGCACCCTCCGATACAGTGGGCAGGATGAAAAACTGTTTTTT.